The source of this T cell receptor (beta chain) is a study of cytomegalovirus exposure and HLA in healthy donors. Study-wide points: Common viral pathogens seemed, in a later analysis, to connect with several of the most significant clusters.

On this clone itself: The antigen is not known.

With 60 Vbeta and 13 Jbeta primers, the PCR was carried out. Clones were sequenced by immunoSEQ multiplex PCR, and TCRdb holds only the in-frame ones, with some missing. The sample has about 120,000 clones; over 60% are singletons. The V end lost 0 bases, the J end lost 3 bases, and 6 bases lay between the germline ends. The CDR3 consists of 14 residues. Germline V gives CDR1 SGDLS, CDR2 YYNGEE. This TCR was sampled from a woman younger than 45 in good health and CMV-seropositive. The specimen sequenced was PBMCs. This chain connects TRBV9 to TRBJ1-4, with a possible D match to TRBD1 (5 bases). CDR3 amino acids: CASSVGQSNEKLFF. The CDR3 DNA reads TGTGCCAGCAGCGTAGGACAGTCTAATGAAAAACTGTTTTTT.